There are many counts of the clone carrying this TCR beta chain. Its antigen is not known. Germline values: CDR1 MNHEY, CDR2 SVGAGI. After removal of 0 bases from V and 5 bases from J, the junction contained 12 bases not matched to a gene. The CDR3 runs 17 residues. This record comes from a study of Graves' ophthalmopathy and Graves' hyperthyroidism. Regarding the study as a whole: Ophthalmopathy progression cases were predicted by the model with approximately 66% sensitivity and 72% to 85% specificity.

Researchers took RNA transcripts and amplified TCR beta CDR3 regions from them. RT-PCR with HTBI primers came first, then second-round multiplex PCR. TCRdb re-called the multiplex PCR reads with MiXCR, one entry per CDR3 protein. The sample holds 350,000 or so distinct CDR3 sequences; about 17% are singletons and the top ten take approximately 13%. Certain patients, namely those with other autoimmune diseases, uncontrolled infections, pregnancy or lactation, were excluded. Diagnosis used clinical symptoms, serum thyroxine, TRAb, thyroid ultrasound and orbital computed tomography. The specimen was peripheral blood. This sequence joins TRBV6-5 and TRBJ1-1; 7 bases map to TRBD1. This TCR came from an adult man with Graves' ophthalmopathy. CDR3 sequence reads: CASSYSILKGARTEAFF. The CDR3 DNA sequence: TGTGCCAGCAGTTACTCGATTTTAAAGGGGGCAAGGACTGAAGCTTTCTTT.